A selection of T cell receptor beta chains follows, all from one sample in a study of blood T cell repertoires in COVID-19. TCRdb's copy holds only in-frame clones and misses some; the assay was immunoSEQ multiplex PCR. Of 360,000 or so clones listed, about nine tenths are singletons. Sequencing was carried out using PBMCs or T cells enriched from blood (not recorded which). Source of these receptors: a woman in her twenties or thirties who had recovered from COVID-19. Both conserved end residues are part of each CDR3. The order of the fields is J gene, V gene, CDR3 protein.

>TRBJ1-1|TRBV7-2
CASMSYPGGTEAFF
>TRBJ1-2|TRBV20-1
CSASGGQGAYGYTF
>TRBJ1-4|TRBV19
CASSPAGTGGEKLFF
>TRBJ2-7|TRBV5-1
CASSPPGQGLHEQYF
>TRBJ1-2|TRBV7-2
CASSLGTNYGYTF
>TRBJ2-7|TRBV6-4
CASSRRLAGVDEQYF
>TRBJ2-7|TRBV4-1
CASSQLLVGQGIYEQYF
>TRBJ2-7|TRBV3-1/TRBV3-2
CASSQGASVSYEQYF
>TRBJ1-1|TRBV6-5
CASNEGALLTEAFF
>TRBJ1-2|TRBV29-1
CSVEDRDRIDGYTF
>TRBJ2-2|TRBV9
CASSVGHTTGELFF
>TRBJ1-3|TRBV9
CASSVDAGSGNTIYF
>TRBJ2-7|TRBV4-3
CASSVQTGLYEQYF
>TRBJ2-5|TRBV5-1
CASSLRIGETQYF
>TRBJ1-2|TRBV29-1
CSAPISGSYGYTF
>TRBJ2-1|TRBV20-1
CSASRGQEQFF
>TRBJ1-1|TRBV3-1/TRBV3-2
CASSQAVPWQRMNTEAFF
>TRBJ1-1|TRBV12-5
CASGLRENTEAFF
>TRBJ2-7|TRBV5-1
CASSSDMSYEQYF
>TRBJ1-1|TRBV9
CASSVEGRGYHTEAFF
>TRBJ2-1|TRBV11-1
CASVRNRGLNNEQFF
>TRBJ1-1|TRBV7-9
CASSPRRGGPGNTEAFF
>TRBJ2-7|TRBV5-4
CASSLGQGKAGQYF
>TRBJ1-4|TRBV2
CASSVRQGNEKLFF
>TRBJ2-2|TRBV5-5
CASSRGLTNTGELFF
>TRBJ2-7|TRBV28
CASSLSMAEQYF
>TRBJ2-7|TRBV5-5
CASSFYLAGRIPYEQYF
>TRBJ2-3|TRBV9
CASSVGTSGHDGTDTQYF
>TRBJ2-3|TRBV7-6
CASSPLTGLADTQYF
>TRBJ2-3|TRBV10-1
CASRYGTSGITDTQYF
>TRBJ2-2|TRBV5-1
CASSPQTGELFF
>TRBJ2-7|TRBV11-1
CASSPVGAGNYEQYF
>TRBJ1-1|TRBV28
CASSQPLRGAFF
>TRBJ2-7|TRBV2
CASSARDRVDEQYF
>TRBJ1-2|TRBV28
CASSLGQGVGYTF
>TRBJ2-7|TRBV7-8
CASSYSPGTSRYEQYF
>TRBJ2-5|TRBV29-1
CSVPDRQETQYF
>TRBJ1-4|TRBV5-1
CASSLVGTVGEKLFF
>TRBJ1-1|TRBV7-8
CASSFQGFGYQAFF
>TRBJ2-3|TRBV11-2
CASSRDRGPDTQYF
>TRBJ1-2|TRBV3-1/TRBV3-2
CASRRRGQEGSTF
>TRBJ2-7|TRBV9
CASSPLGTYYEQYF
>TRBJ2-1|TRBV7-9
CASSLGGSGRAWEQFF
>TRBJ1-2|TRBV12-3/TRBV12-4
CASSSQGYGYTF
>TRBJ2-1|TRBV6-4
CASSDSVDSLQFF
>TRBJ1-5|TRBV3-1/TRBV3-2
CASSQADRDNQPQHF
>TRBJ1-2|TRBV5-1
CASSLDSRIGDYGYTF
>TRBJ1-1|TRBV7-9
CASSPRGSMNTEAFF
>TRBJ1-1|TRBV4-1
CASSFRQTEAFF
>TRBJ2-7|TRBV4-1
CASSPAEAGIYEQYF
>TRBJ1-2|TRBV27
CASSLSIQGYGYTF
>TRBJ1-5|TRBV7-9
CASSLGTEANQPQHF
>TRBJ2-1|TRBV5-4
CASLRQGSNNEQFF
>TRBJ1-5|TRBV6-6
CASSDPGGGSNQPQHF